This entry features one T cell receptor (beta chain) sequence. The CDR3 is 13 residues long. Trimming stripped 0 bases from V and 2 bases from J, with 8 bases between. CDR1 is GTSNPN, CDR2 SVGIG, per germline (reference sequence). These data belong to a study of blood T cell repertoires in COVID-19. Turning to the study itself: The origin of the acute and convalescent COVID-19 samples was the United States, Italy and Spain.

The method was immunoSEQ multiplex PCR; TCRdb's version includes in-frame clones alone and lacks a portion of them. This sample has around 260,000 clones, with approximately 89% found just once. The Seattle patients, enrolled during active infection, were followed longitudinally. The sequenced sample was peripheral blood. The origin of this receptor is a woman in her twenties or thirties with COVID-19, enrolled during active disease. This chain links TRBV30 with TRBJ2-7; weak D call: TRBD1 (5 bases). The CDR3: CAWSVGAAYEQYF. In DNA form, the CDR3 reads TGTGCCTGGAGTGTAGGGGCAGCCTACGAGCAGTACTTC.